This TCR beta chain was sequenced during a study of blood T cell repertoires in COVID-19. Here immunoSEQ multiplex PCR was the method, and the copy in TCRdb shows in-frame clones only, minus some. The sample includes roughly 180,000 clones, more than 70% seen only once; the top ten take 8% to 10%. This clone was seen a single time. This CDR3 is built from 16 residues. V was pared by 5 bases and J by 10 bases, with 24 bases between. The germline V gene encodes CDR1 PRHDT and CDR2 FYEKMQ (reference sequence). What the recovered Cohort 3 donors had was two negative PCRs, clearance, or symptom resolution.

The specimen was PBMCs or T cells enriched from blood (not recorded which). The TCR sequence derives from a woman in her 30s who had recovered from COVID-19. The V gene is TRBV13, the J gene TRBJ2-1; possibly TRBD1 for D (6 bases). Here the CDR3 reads CASSPRELQQGSEQFF. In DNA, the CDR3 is TGTGCCAGCAGCCCCCGCGAGCTCCAACAGGGATCCGAGCAGTTCTTC.